This T cell receptor (beta chain) was sequenced for a study of cytomegalovirus exposure and HLA in healthy donors. Germline values: CDR1 LNHDA, CDR2 SQIVND (reference sequence). The trim removed 5 bases at V and 14 bases at J, leaving 16 bases unmatched. The CDR3 length is 15 residues. Researchers ran the PCR with 60 Vbeta and 13 Jbeta primers. Sequenced by immunoSEQ multiplex PCR; TCRdb stores in-frame clones only, minus some. The data contain over 150,000 clones, around 80% of them singletons. V is TRBV19 and J is TRBJ2-1; 9 bases align to TRBD2. This clonotype originated in a woman between 35 and 50 years old in good health and CMV-seronegative. Material: PBMCs. The CDR3 coding sequence is TGTGCCAGTAGTCTTTTAGCGGGGGCGCCAACTTCTAAGTTCTTC. It translates to CASSLLAGAPTSKFF. The full variable domain, rest sourced from reference TRBV19 and TRBJ2-1, is DGGITQSPKYLFRKEGQNVTLSCEQNLNHDAMYWYRQDPGQGLRLIYYSQIVNDFQKGDIAEGYSVSREKKESFPLTVTSAQKNPTAFYLCASSLLAGAPTSKFFGPGTRLTVL.